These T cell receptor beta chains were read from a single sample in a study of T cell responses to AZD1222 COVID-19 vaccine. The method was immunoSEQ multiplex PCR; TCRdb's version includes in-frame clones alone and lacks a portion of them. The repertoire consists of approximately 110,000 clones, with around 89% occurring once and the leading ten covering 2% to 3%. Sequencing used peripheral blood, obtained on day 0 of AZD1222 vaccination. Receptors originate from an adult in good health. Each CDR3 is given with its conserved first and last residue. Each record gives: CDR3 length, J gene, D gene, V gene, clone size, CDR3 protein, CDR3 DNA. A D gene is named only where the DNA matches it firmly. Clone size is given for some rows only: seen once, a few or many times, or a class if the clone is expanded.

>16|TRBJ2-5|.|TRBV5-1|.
CASSPTPGAYQETQYF
TGCGCCAGCAGCCCCACCCCGGGGGCGTACCAAGAGACCCAGTACTTC
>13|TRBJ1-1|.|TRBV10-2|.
CATRGGRSTEAFF
TGCGCCACTCGGGGGGGGCGGAGCACTGAAGCTTTCTTT
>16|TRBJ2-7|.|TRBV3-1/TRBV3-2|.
CASSQTPSVAGGEQYF
TGTGCCAGCAGCCAAACCCCGTCGGTGGCCGGAGGGGAGCAGTACTTC
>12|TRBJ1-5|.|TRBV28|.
CASIGGDQPQHF
TGTGCCAGCATTGGTGGGGATCAGCCCCAGCATTTT
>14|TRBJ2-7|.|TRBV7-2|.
CASRGVTGSGEQYF
TGTGCCAGCAGAGGCGTCACAGGGTCTGGCGAGCAGTACTTC
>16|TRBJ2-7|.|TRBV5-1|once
CASSLEPGVVGNEQYF
TGCGCCAGCAGCTTGGAGCCAGGGGTAGTGGGTAACGAGCAGTACTTC
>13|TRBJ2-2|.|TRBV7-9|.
CASSPLVAGELFF
TGTGCCAGCAGCCCCCTGGTGGCCGGGGAGCTGTTTTTT
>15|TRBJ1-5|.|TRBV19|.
CASSLTGSWYQPQHF
TGTGCCAGTAGCCTAACAGGGTCGTGGTATCAGCCCCAGCATTTT
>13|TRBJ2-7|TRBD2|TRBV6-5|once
CATRWGGPYEQYF
TGTGCCACCCGTTGGGGGGGTCCGTACGAGCAGTACTTC
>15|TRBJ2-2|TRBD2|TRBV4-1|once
CASSQWSGGTGELFF
TGCGCCAGCAGCCAATGGAGCGGGGGGACCGGGGAGCTGTTTTTT
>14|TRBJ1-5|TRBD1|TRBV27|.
CASSLLGGGQPQHF
TGTGCCAGCAGTTTATTAGGGGGCGGTCAGCCCCAGCATTTT
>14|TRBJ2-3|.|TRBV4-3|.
CASSQDWAADTQYF
TGCGCCAGCAGCCAAGATTGGGCAGCAGATACGCAGTATTTT
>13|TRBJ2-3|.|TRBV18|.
CASSPDSTDTQYF
TGTGCCAGCTCGCCGGACAGCACAGATACGCAGTATTTT
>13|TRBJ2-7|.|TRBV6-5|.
CASSSGQSYEQYF
TGTGCCAGCAGTTCCGGACAGTCCTACGAGCAGTACTTC
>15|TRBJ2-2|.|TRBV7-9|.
CASSAISTHTGELFF
TGTGCCAGCAGCGCCATAAGCACCCACACCGGGGAGCTGTTTTTT
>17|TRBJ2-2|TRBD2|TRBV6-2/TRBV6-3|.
CASSYPTAGVRTGELFF
TGTGCCAGCAGTTATCCGACCGCGGGAGTAAGGACCGGGGAGCTGTTTTTT
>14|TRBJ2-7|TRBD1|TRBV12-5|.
CASGSGTGIYEQYF
TGTGCTAGTGGTTCCGGGACAGGGATATACGAGCAGTACTTC
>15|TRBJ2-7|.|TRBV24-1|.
CATSDSHRRSYEQYF
TGTGCCACCAGTGATTCTCACCGGAGATCCTACGAGCAGTACTTC
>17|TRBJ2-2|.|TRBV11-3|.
CASSLGGGRGVTGELFF
TGTGCCAGCAGCTTAGGTGGGGGGCGCGGCGTAACCGGGGAGCTGTTTTTT
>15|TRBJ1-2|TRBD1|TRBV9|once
CASSTGTVTNYGYTF
TGTGCCAGCAGCACCGGGACAGTTACTAACTATGGCTACACCTTC
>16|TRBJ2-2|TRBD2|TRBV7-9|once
CASSFRTSDFGGELFF
TGTGCCAGCAGCTTTAGGACTAGCGACTTCGGCGGGGAGCTGTTTTTT
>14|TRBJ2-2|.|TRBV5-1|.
CASSGGRVPGELFF
TGCGCCAGCAGCGGTGGGCGGGTACCCGGGGAGCTGTTTTTT
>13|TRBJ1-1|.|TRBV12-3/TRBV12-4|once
CASSQTLNTEAFF
TGTGCCAGCAGTCAGACTTTGAACACTGAAGCTTTCTTT
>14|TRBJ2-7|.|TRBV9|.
CASSVNTASYEQYF
TGTGCCAGCAGCGTAAACACGGCTTCCTACGAGCAGTACTTC
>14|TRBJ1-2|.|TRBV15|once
CATSRDRKGYGYTF
TGTGCCACCAGCAGAGATAGAAAGGGTTATGGCTACACCTTC
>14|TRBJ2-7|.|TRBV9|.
CASSPGGGGGEQYF
TGTGCCAGCAGCCCCGGGGGCGGCGGGGGCGAGCAGTACTTC
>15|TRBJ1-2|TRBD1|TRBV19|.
CASSIGTATNYGYTF
TGTGCCAGTAGTATTGGGACAGCGACAAACTATGGCTACACCTTC
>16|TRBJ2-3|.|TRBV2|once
CASSPGGRGSGDTQYF
TGTGCCAGCAGTCCCGGCGGCCGTGGGTCGGGAGATACGCAGTATTTT
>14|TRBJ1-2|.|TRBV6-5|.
CASSYLGPDYGYTF
TGTGCCAGCAGTTACTTGGGACCCGACTATGGCTACACCTTC
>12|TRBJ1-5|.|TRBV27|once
CASSLLGQPQHF
TGTGCCAGCAGTTTATTAGGTCAGCCCCAGCATTTT
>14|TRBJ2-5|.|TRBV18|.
CASSPQGHQETQYF
TGTGCCAGCTCACCACAGGGCCACCAAGAGACCCAGTACTTC
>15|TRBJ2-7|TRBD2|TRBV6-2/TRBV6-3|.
CASSRLAGRGYEQYF
TGTGCCAGCAGTCGATTAGCGGGACGAGGATACGAGCAGTACTTC
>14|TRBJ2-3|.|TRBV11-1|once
CASSLLGTTDTQYF
TGTGCCAGCAGCCTGTTGGGGACCACAGATACGCAGTATTTT
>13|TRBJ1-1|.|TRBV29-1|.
CSARDSWNTEAFF
TGCAGCGCCAGAGACAGCTGGAACACTGAAGCTTTCTTT
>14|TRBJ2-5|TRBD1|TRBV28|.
CASSRGQGQETQYF
TGTGCCAGCAGTCGAGGACAGGGTCAGGAGACCCAGTACTTC
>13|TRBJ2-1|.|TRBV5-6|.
CASSFVTDNEQFF
TGTGCCAGCAGCTTCGTTACCGACAATGAGCAGTTCTTC
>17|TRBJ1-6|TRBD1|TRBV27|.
CASSLRQGAPYNSPLHF
TGTGCCAGCAGTTTGCGGCAGGGGGCTCCTTATAATTCACCCCTCCACTTT